These T cell receptor beta chains were read from a single sample in a study of cytomegalovirus exposure and HLA in healthy donors. TCRdb's table, derived via immunoSEQ multiplex PCR, lists solely in-frame clones and lacks some. This table holds 200,000 or so clones, approximately 80% found once. The sequenced sample was PBMCs. Receptor source: a woman aged 25 to 39 in good health and CMV-seropositive. Each CDR3 is given with its conserved first and last residue. The order of the fields is clone size, J gene, V gene, D gene, CDR3 DNA, CDR3 protein. The D gene is left open where the match is weak. Size is stated for part of the rows, as once, few or many counts, or as a class when the clone is expanded.

abundance: .; j_gene: TRBJ1-2; v_gene: TRBV7-9; d_gene: TRBD1; CDR3nt: TGTGCCAGCAGCGGAGAGTTGGACAGGGGGAACCTAAATTTGGGAGGCTACACCTTC; CDR3aa: CASSGELDRGNLNLGGYTF
abundance: .; j_gene: TRBJ2-7; v_gene: TRBV11-3; d_gene: TRBD1; CDR3nt: TGTGCCAGCAGCCCCAGGACAGGCTCCTACGAGCAGTACTTC; CDR3aa: CASSPRTGSYEQYF
abundance: .; j_gene: TRBJ1-4; v_gene: TRBV6-5; d_gene: TRBD1; CDR3nt: TGTGCCAGCAGTTACTCTGGACAGGCGATTCATGAAAAACTGTTTTTT; CDR3aa: CASSYSGQAIHEKLFF
abundance: .; j_gene: TRBJ2-5; v_gene: TRBV19; d_gene: .; CDR3nt: TGTGCCAGTAGTATATCCGGAGAGACCCAGTACTTC; CDR3aa: CASSISGETQYF
abundance: .; j_gene: TRBJ1-5; v_gene: TRBV5-1; d_gene: .; CDR3nt: TGCGCCAGCAGCAGGGACTTTGGGTATCAGCCCCAGCATTTT; CDR3aa: CASSRDFGYQPQHF
abundance: .; j_gene: TRBJ1-4; v_gene: TRBV5-1; d_gene: .; CDR3nt: TGCGCCAGCAGCTTGACAGGTATTAATGAAAAACTGTTTTTT; CDR3aa: CASSLTGINEKLFF
abundance: .; j_gene: TRBJ1-1; v_gene: TRBV18; d_gene: .; CDR3nt: TGTGCCAGCTCACCAAACGGAGGGATGGTCACTGAAGCTTTCTTT; CDR3aa: CASSPNGGMVTEAFF
abundance: few; j_gene: TRBJ1-1; v_gene: TRBV2; d_gene: .; CDR3nt: TGTGCCAGCAGTACACGGCGGGGGGACGACATGAACACTGAAGCTTTCTTT; CDR3aa: CASSTRRGDDMNTEAFF
abundance: .; j_gene: TRBJ2-7; v_gene: TRBV6-1; d_gene: .; CDR3nt: TGTGCCAGCAGCGCACAGGCCTACGAGCAGTACTTC; CDR3aa: CASSAQAYEQYF
abundance: .; j_gene: TRBJ2-7; v_gene: TRBV18; d_gene: .; CDR3nt: TGTGCCAGCTCATTACAACACCCCTACGAGCAGTACTTC; CDR3aa: CASSLQHPYEQYF
abundance: .; j_gene: TRBJ1-2; v_gene: TRBV6-6; d_gene: .; CDR3nt: TGTGCCAGCACCAACACAGGGAACCTTAACAGCTACACCTTC; CDR3aa: CASTNTGNLNSYTF
abundance: .; j_gene: TRBJ1-6; v_gene: TRBV27; d_gene: .; CDR3nt: TGTGCCAGCAAAAAGGCCAGAGGGCATAATTCACCCCTCCACTTT; CDR3aa: CASKKARGHNSPLHF
abundance: few; j_gene: TRBJ2-1; v_gene: TRBV19; d_gene: TRBD2; CDR3nt: TGTGCCAGTAGTTCGGGTAGCGGGAGGTGGAGTGAGCAGTTCTTC; CDR3aa: CASSSGSGRWSEQFF
abundance: .; j_gene: TRBJ2-3; v_gene: TRBV10-3; d_gene: TRBD2; CDR3nt: TGTGCCATCAGTGAAAGCTTAGCGGGAGGGACCACAGATACGCAGTATTTT; CDR3aa: CAISESLAGGTTDTQYF
abundance: few; j_gene: TRBJ2-7; v_gene: TRBV11-2; d_gene: TRBD2; CDR3nt: TGTGCCAGCAGCGAACACCGGGGGGGTCACTACGAGCAGTACTTC; CDR3aa: CASSEHRGGHYEQYF
abundance: .; j_gene: TRBJ1-1; v_gene: TRBV19; d_gene: .; CDR3nt: TGTGCCAGTAGTTTCAGGGGCTGGAACACTGAAGCTTTCTTT; CDR3aa: CASSFRGWNTEAFF
abundance: few; j_gene: TRBJ2-3; v_gene: TRBV10-3; d_gene: .; CDR3nt: TGTGCCATCAGTAGTCGGCAGGATGGGACAGATACGCAGTATTTT; CDR3aa: CAISSRQDGTDTQYF
abundance: few; j_gene: TRBJ2-2; v_gene: TRBV6-6; d_gene: .; CDR3nt: TGTGCCAGCAGGACAACTAGTGGGGCGAACACCGGGGAGCTGTTTTTT; CDR3aa: CASRTTSGANTGELFF
abundance: .; j_gene: TRBJ1-4; v_gene: TRBV6-6; d_gene: TRBD1; CDR3nt: TGTGCCAGCAGAGCCTCCGGGACAGTTAATGAAAAACTGTTTTTT; CDR3aa: CASRASGTVNEKLFF
abundance: few; j_gene: TRBJ2-5; v_gene: TRBV4-2; d_gene: TRBD2; CDR3nt: TGTGCCAGCAGCCAAGACCTGCGGCGGGGGTCTGAGACCCAGTACTTC; CDR3aa: CASSQDLRRGSETQYF
abundance: once; j_gene: TRBJ2-1; v_gene: TRBV2; d_gene: TRBD2; CDR3nt: TGTGCCAGCTCCCCCGGGGGGGTGAATGAGCAGTTCTTC; CDR3aa: CASSPGGVNEQFF
abundance: .; j_gene: TRBJ2-1; v_gene: TRBV4-1; d_gene: TRBD2; CDR3nt: TGCGCCAGTGCAAGGCGGACTAGCGATTACAATGAGCAGTTCTTC; CDR3aa: CASARRTSDYNEQFF
abundance: once; j_gene: TRBJ2-3; v_gene: TRBV5-1; d_gene: .; CDR3nt: TGCGCCAGCAGCGGCGGGACTGGTAACACAGATACGCAGTATTTT; CDR3aa: CASSGGTGNTDTQYF
abundance: .; j_gene: TRBJ1-1; v_gene: TRBV5-1; d_gene: .; CDR3nt: TGCGCCAGCAGCCCCGGCGGAATAGGCCCAACCCTCACTGAAGCTTTCTTT; CDR3aa: CASSPGGIGPTLTEAFF
abundance: .; j_gene: TRBJ2-5; v_gene: TRBV7-3; d_gene: TRBD2; CDR3nt: TGTGCCAGCAGCCCACTAGCGGGGGGGCCAGAGACCCAGTACTTC; CDR3aa: CASSPLAGGPETQYF
abundance: .; j_gene: TRBJ2-7; v_gene: TRBV6-1; d_gene: TRBD2; CDR3nt: TGTGCCAGCAGTGCGGCTAGCGGAACCTACGAGCAGTACTTC; CDR3aa: CASSAASGTYEQYF
abundance: .; j_gene: TRBJ2-5; v_gene: TRBV5-6; d_gene: TRBD2; CDR3nt: TGTGCCAGCAGCTTGGAGGCTAGCGGGGGGGCCCGGGAGACCCAGTACTTC; CDR3aa: CASSLEASGGARETQYF
abundance: .; j_gene: TRBJ2-5; v_gene: TRBV13; d_gene: .; CDR3nt: TGTGCCAGCAGCTTCCTCACTAGGCCCCAAGAGACCCAGTACTTC; CDR3aa: CASSFLTRPQETQYF
abundance: .; j_gene: TRBJ1-2; v_gene: TRBV7-2; d_gene: TRBD1; CDR3nt: TGTGCCAGCAGACAGAGCAGGACAGGGCGTGGCTACACCTTC; CDR3aa: CASRQSRTGRGYTF
abundance: once; j_gene: TRBJ2-1; v_gene: TRBV2; d_gene: TRBD2; CDR3nt: TGTGCCAGCAGTGACCCCGGGACTAGCGTGGGTGAGCAGTTCTTC; CDR3aa: CASSDPGTSVGEQFF
abundance: .; j_gene: TRBJ2-7; v_gene: TRBV9; d_gene: .; CDR3nt: TGTGCCAGCAGCGCCCGTTTAGTAGACGAGCAGTACTTC; CDR3aa: CASSARLVDEQYF
abundance: .; j_gene: TRBJ2-7; v_gene: TRBV28; d_gene: TRBD2; CDR3nt: TGTGCCAGCACCTTGCGGGGGGCCGAGCAGTACTTC; CDR3aa: CASTLRGAEQYF
abundance: once; j_gene: TRBJ1-1; v_gene: TRBV15; d_gene: TRBD1; CDR3nt: TGTGCCACCACACGGACAGGGGAGGCTTTCTTT; CDR3aa: CATTRTGEAFF
abundance: .; j_gene: TRBJ2-3; v_gene: TRBV7-8; d_gene: TRBD2; CDR3nt: TGTGCCAGCAGCGGCTCCGGGACTACCGGAGATACGCAGTATTTT; CDR3aa: CASSGSGTTGDTQYF
abundance: .; j_gene: TRBJ1-1; v_gene: TRBV7-2; d_gene: TRBD1; CDR3nt: TGTGCCAGCAGCTTATCCAGGGGGATTGAAGCTTTCTTT; CDR3aa: CASSLSRGIEAFF
abundance: .; j_gene: TRBJ2-7; v_gene: TRBV28; d_gene: .; CDR3nt: TGTGCCAGCATAAACAGCTACGAGCAGTACTTC; CDR3aa: CASINSYEQYF
abundance: .; j_gene: TRBJ2-7; v_gene: TRBV10-3; d_gene: TRBD2; CDR3nt: TGTGCCATCAGGAGCCCGGACGGGCGAGCGGGAGGGCCCTCTCTAGGGGAGCAGTACTTC; CDR3aa: CAIRSPDGRAGGPSLGEQYF
abundance: .; j_gene: TRBJ2-6; v_gene: TRBV27; d_gene: .; CDR3nt: TGTGCCAGCAGTTTAAGGGGGTACTCTGGGGCCAACGTCCTGACTTTC; CDR3aa: CASSLRGYSGANVLTF
abundance: few; j_gene: TRBJ1-2; v_gene: TRBV11-2; d_gene: .; CDR3nt: TGTGCCAGCAGCTTAACAGGACCGAAGGGCTACACCTTC; CDR3aa: CASSLTGPKGYTF
abundance: .; j_gene: TRBJ2-2; v_gene: TRBV5-6; d_gene: .; CDR3nt: TGTGCCAGCAGAAGACTAGGGGGCCGCACCGGGGAGCTGTTTTTT; CDR3aa: CASRRLGGRTGELFF
abundance: .; j_gene: TRBJ2-2; v_gene: TRBV10-3; d_gene: TRBD2; CDR3nt: TGTGCCATCAGGGGACTAGCGGGGGCCTCAACGGGGACCGGGGAGCTGTTTTTT; CDR3aa: CAIRGLAGASTGTGELFF
abundance: .; j_gene: TRBJ2-7; v_gene: TRBV9; d_gene: TRBD2; CDR3nt: TGTGCCAGCAGCGGCGGGGGCTCCTACGAGCAGTACTTC; CDR3aa: CASSGGGSYEQYF
abundance: .; j_gene: TRBJ2-1; v_gene: TRBV11-3; d_gene: TRBD2; CDR3nt: TGTGCCAGCAGCTTAGACCTACCGGGACTAGCGGGGAATGAGCAGTTCTTC; CDR3aa: CASSLDLPGLAGNEQFF
abundance: .; j_gene: TRBJ1-5; v_gene: TRBV27; d_gene: TRBD1; CDR3nt: TGTGCCAGCAGTCCGCAGACAGGGGCTAGCAATCAGCCCCAGCATTTT; CDR3aa: CASSPQTGASNQPQHF
abundance: many; j_gene: TRBJ2-7; v_gene: TRBV4-3; d_gene: .; CDR3nt: TGCGCCAGCAGCCAATCCAGGGTGTCCTACGAGCAGTACTTC; CDR3aa: CASSQSRVSYEQYF
abundance: .; j_gene: TRBJ1-1; v_gene: TRBV7-3; d_gene: .; CDR3nt: TGTGCCAGCAGCCCCCATGTTTCGGGTGAAGCTTTCTTT; CDR3aa: CASSPHVSGEAFF
abundance: .; j_gene: TRBJ2-7; v_gene: TRBV27; d_gene: TRBD2; CDR3nt: TGTGCCAGCACCTCCTTGCGGGAGAGTTACGAGCAGTACTTC; CDR3aa: CASTSLRESYEQYF
abundance: .; j_gene: TRBJ1-1; v_gene: TRBV7-8; d_gene: .; CDR3nt: TGTGCCAGCAGCTTAGGAGGAGGTAACACTGAAGCTTTCTTT; CDR3aa: CASSLGGGNTEAFF
abundance: few; j_gene: TRBJ1-6; v_gene: TRBV19; d_gene: TRBD1; CDR3nt: TGTGCCAGTAGACAGACAGGGCAAAGTTCACCCCTCCACTTT; CDR3aa: CASRQTGQSSPLHF
abundance: .; j_gene: TRBJ2-6; v_gene: TRBV19; d_gene: TRBD1; CDR3nt: TGTGCCAGTAGTACCACAGGGGGCGCAAGCTCTGGGGCCAACGTCCTGACTTTC; CDR3aa: CASSTTGGASSGANVLTF
abundance: .; j_gene: TRBJ1-5; v_gene: TRBV29-1; d_gene: .; CDR3nt: TGCAGCGTTCTTGACAGCGCGATCAGCCCCCAGCATTTT; CDR3aa: CSVLDSAISPQHF
abundance: .; j_gene: TRBJ2-7; v_gene: TRBV4-3; d_gene: TRBD1; CDR3nt: TGCGCCAGCAGCCAGGGGACAGCGAGCTCCTACGAGCAGTACTTC; CDR3aa: CASSQGTASSYEQYF
abundance: .; j_gene: TRBJ2-5; v_gene: TRBV2; d_gene: .; CDR3nt: TGTGCCAGCAGTGGGGGGGTGAGAGAGACCCAGTACTTC; CDR3aa: CASSGGVRETQYF
abundance: few; j_gene: TRBJ1-1; v_gene: TRBV4-3; d_gene: .; CDR3nt: TGCGCCAGCAGCCAAGAGGTAGGGAGTGGCACTGAAGCTTTCTTT; CDR3aa: CASSQEVGSGTEAFF